A single TCR beta chain is shown here with its context. The antigen is undetermined. V was pared by 3 bases and J by 3 bases, with 14 bases between. CDR3 length: 15 residues. Germline V gene lookup returns CDR1 MNHEY and CDR2 SMNVEV (reference sequence). Using immunoSEQ multiplex PCR, the repertoire was profiled, and TCRdb retains in-frame clones only, with some absent. Of 70,000 to 95,000 clones listed, around 84% are singletons. This specimen comes from a study of T cell responses to AZD1222 COVID-19 vaccine. Findings of the study overall: Nearly half of spike-specific TCRs reportedly target variant regions that are unmutated in the B.1.351 and B.1.1.7 variants.

Whether given at about 4 or about 12 weeks, second doses were pooled. The J gene is TRBJ1-1, the V gene TRBV27, with D perhaps TRBD1 (6 bases). The TCR comes from an adult who received the AZD1222 COVID-19 vaccine. The sample consisted of peripheral blood, taken 28 days after the second AZD1222 dose. In nucleotides, the CDR3 is TGTGCCAGCAGTTTGGGGGGGCTAGGCGACACTGAAGCTTTCTTT. Translation gives CASSLGGLGDTEAFF.